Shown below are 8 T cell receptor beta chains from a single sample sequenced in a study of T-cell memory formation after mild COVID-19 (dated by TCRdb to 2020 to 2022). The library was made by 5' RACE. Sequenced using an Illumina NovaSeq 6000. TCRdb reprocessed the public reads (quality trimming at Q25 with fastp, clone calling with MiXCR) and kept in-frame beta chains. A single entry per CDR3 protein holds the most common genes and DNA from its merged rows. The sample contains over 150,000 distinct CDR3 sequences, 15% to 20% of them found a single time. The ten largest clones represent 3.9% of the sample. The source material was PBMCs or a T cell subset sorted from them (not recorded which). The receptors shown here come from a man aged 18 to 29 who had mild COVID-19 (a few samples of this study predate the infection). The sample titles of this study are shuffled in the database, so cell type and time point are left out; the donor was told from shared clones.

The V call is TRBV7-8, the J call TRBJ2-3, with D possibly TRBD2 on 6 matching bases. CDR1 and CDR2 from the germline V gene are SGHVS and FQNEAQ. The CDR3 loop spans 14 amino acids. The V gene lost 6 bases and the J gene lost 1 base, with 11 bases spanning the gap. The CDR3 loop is CASRRGGGTDTQYF. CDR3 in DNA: TGTGCCAGCAGACGGGGCGGGGGCACAGATACGCAGTATTTT. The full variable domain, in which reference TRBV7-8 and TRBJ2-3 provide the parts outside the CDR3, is GAGVSQSPRYKVAKRGQDVALRCDPISGHVSLFWYQQALGQGPEFLTYFQNEAQLDKSGLPSDRFFAERPEGSVSTLKIQRTQQEDSAVYLCASRRGGGTDTQYFGPGTRLTVL.

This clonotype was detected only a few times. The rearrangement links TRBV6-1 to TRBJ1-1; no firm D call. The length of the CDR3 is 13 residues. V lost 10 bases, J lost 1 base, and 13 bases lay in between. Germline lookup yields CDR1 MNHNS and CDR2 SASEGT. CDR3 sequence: CAIGGIPNTEAFF. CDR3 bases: TGTGCCATCGGCGGTATTCCGAACACTGAAGCTTTCTTT.

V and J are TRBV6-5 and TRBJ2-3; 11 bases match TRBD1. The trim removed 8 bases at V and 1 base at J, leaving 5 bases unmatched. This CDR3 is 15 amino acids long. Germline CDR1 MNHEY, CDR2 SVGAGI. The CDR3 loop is CASGGQGAGTDTQYF. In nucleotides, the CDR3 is TGTGCCAGCGGTGGACAGGGGGCAGGCACAGATACGCAGTATTTT.

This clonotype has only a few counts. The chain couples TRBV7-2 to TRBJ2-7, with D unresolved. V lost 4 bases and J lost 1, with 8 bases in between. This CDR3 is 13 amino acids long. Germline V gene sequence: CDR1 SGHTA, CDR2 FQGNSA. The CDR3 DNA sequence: TGTGCCAGCAGCTGTACCTCATCCTACGAGCAGTACGTC. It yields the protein CASSCTSSYEQYV.

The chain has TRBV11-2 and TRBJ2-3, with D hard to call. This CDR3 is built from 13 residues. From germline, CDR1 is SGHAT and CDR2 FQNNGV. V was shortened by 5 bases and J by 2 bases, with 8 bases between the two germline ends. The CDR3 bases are TGTGCCAGCAGCCGTGAGATCACAGATACGCAGTATTTT. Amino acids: CASSREITDTQYF.

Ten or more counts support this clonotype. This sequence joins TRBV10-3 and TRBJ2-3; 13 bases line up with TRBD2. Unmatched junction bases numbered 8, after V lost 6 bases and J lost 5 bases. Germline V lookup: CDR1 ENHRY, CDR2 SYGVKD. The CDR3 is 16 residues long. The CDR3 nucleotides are TGTGCCATCAGGGTGACTAGCGGGGGGTGGGGAGATACGCAGTATTTT. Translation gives CAIRVTSGGWGDTQYF.

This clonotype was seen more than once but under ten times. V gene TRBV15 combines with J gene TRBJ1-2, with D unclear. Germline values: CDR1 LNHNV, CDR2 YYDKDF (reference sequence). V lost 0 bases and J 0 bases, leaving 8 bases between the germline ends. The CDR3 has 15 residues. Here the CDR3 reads CATSRDYTTNYGYTF. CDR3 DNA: TGTGCCACCAGCAGAGATTATACCACTAACTATGGCTACACCTTC.

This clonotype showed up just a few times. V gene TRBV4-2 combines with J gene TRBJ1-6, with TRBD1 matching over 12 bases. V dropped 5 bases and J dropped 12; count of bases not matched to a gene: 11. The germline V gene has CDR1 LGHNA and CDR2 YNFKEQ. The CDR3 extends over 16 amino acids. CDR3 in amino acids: CASSTRDRGRDGPLHF. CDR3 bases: TGTGCCAGCAGCACTAGGGACAGGGGGCGCGACGGACCCCTCCACTTT.